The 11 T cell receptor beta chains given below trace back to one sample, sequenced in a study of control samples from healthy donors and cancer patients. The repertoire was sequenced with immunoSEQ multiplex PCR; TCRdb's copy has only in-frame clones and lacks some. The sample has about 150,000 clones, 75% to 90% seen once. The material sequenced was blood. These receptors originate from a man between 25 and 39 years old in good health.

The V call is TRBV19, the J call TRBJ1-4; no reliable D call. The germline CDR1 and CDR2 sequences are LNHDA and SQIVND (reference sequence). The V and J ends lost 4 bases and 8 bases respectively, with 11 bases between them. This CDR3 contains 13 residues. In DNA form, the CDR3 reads TGTGCCAGTAGTAAGGGTCTTGGGGAAAAACTGTTTTTT. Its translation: CASSKGLGEKLFF.

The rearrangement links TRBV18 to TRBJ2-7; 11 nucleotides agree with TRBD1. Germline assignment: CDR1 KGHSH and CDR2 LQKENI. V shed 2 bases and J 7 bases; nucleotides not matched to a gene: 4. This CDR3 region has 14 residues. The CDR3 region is CASSPGTGGWEQYF. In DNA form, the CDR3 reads TGTGCCAGCTCACCAGGGACAGGGGGTTGGGAGCAGTACTTC.

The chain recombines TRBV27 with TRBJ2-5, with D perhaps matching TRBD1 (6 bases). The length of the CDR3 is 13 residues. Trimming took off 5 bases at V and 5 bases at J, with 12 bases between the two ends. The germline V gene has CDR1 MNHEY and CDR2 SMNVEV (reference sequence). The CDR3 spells CASSPRGWETQYF. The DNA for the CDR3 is TGTGCCAGCAGTCCCAGGGGCTGGGAGACCCAGTACTTC.

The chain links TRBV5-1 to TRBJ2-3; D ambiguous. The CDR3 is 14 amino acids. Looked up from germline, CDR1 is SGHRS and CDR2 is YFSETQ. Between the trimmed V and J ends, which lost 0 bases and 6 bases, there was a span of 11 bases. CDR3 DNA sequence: TGCGCCAGCAGCTTGGAGTCTAGTAGGGATACGCAGTATTTT. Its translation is CASSLESSRDTQYF.

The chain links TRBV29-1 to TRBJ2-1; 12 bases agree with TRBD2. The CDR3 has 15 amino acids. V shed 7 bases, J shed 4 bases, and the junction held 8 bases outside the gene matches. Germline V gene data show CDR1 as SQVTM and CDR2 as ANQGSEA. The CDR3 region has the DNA TGCAGCGCACTAGCGGGAGGCTCACCTTACAATGAGCAGTTCTTC. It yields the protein CSALAGGSPYNEQFF.

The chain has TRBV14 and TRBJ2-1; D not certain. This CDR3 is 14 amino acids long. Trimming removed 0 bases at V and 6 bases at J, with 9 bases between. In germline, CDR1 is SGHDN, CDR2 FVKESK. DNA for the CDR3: TGTGCCAGCAGCCAAGATCGAGAGCGCAATGAGCAGTTCTTC. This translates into CASSQDRERNEQFF.

The CDR3 loop reads CASSLSGTASFYEQYF. The DNA for the CDR3 is TGTGCCAGCAGTTTATCTGGCACAGCATCATTCTACGAGCAGTACTTC. The chain links TRBV27 to TRBJ2-7; D is unresolved. The germline gives CDR1 MNHEY, CDR2 SMNVEV (reference sequence). CDR3 size: 16 residues. V was trimmed by 0 bases and J by 3 bases, leaving 15 bases between them.

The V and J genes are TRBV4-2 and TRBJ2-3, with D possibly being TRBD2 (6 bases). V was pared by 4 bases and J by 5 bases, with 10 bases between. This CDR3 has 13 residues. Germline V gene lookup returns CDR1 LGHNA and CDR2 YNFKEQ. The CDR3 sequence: CASSPLEGDTQYF. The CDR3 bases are TGTGCCAGCAGCCCCCTGGAGGGAGATACGCAGTATTTT.

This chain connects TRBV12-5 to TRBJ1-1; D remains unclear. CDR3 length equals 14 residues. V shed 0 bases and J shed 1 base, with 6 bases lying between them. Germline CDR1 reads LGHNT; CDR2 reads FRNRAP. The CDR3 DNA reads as TGTGCTAGTGGTTTGGTACCTCCGAACACTGAAGCTTTCTTT. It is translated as CASGLVPPNTEAFF.

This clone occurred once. The CDR3 nucleotides are TGTGCCAGCGCGCACGGACAATCCTACGAGCAGTACTTC. Protein sequence: CASAHGQSYEQYF. The rearrangement joins TRBV4-2 to TRBJ2-7; TRBD1 might be the D (5 bases). The germline V and J ends were trimmed by 8 bases and 1 base, with 12 bases remaining between them. The CDR3 consists of 13 residues. The germline gives CDR1 LGHNA, CDR2 YNFKEQ.

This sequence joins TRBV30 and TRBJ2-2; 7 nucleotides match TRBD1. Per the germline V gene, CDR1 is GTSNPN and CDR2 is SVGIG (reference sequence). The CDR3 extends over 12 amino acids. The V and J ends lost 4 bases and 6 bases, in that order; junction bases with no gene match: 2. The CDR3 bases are TGTGCCTGGAACAGGGGTGCCGGGGAGCTGTTTTTT. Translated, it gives CAWNRGAGELFF.